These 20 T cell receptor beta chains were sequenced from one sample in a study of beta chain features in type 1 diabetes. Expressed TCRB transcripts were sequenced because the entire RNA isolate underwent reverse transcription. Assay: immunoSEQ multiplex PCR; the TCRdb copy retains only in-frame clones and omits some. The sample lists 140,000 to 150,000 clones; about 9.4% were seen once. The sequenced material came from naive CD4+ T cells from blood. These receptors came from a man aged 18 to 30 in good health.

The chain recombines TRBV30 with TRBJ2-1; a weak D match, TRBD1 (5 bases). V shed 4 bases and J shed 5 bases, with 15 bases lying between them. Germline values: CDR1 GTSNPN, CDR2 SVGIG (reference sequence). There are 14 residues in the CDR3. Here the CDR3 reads CAWNTGVRNNEQFF. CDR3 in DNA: TGTGCCTGGAATACAGGAGTAAGGAACAATGAGCAGTTCTTC.

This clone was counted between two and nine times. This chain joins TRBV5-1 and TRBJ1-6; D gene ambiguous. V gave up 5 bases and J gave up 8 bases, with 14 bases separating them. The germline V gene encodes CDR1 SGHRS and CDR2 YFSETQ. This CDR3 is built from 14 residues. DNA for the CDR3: TGCGCCAGCAGGTCGGTCCCAGCGGATTCACCCCTCCACTTT. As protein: CASRSVPADSPLHF.

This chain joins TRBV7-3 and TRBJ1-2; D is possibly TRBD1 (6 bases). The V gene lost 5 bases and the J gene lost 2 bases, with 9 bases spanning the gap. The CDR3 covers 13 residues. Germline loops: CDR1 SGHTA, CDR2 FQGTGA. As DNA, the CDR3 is TGTGCCAGCAGCACCGGACAGAACTATGGCTACACCTTC. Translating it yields CASSTGQNYGYTF.

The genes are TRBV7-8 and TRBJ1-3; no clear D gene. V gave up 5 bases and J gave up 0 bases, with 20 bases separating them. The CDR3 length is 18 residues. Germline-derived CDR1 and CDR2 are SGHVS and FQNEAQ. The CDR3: CASSMAAPGRDSGNTIYF. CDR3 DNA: TGTGCCAGCAGCATGGCCGCCCCTGGCCGGGACTCTGGAAACACCATATATTTT. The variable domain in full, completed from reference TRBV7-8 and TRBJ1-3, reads GAGVSQSPRYKVAKRGQDVALRCDPISGHVSLFWYQQALGQGPEFLTYFQNEAQLDKSGLPSDRFFAERPEGSVSTLKIQRTQQEDSAVYLCASSMAAPGRDSGNTIYFGEGSWLTVV.

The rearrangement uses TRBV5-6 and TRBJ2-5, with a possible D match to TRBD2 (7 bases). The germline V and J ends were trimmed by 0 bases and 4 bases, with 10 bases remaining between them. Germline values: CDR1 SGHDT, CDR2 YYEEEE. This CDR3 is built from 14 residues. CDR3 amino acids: CASSLAGGGETQYF. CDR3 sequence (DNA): TGTGCCAGCAGCTTGGCGGGGGGCGGAGAGACCCAGTACTTC.

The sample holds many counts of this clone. CDR3 residues: CASSLERGAGDTQYF. CDR3 coding DNA: TGTGCCAGCAGCTTAGAGCGGGGGGCAGGAGATACGCAGTATTTT. The chain uses TRBV5-4 and TRBJ2-3; 9 nucleotides agree with TRBD2. The CDR3 spans 15 residues. V dropped 2 bases and J dropped 5; count of bases not matched to a gene: 6. Germline V gene lookup returns CDR1 SGHNT and CDR2 YYREEE (reference sequence). The variable domain in full, completed from reference TRBV5-4 and TRBJ2-3, reads ETGVTQSPTHLIKTRGQQVTLRCSSQSGHNTVSWYQQALGQGPQFIFQYYREEENGRGNFPPRFSGLQFPNYSSELNVNALELDDSALYLCASSLERGAGDTQYFGPGTRLTVL.

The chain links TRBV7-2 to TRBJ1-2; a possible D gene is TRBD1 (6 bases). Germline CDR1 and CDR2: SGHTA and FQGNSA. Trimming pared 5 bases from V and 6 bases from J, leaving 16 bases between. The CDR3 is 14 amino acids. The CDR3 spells CASSPSGQGNGYTF. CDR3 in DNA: TGTGCCAGCAGCCCCTCGGGGCAGGGGAATGGCTACACCTTC.

The CDR3 DNA follows: TGTGCCAGCAGACAACAAACGTCCGGAGTGTATGCTTTCTTT. This sequence encodes CASRQQTSGVYAFF. The rearrangement links TRBV10-3 to TRBJ1-1; no clear D gene. Germline loops: CDR1 ENHRY, CDR2 SYGVKD. V shed 10 bases and J shed 11 bases, with 26 bases lying between them. The CDR3 covers 14 residues.

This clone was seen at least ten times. CDR3 bases: TGTGCCACCAGCAGAGCACGGGGGACGGCGACAGATACGCAGTATTTT. It codes for CATSRARGTATDTQYF. This chain connects TRBV15 to TRBJ2-3; D possibly corresponds to TRBD2 (6 bases). CDR3 length: 16 residues. Trimming shortened V by 1 base and J by 3 bases, and 14 bases separated the two germline ends. Looked up from germline, CDR1 is LNHNV and CDR2 is YYDKDF (reference sequence).

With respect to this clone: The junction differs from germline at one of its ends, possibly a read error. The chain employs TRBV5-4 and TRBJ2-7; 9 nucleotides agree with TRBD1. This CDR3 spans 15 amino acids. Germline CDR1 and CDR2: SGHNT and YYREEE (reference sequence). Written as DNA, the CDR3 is TGCGCCAGCAGCCAAGATAAGACAGGGGGATACGAGCAGTACTTC. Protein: CASSQDKTGGYEQYF.

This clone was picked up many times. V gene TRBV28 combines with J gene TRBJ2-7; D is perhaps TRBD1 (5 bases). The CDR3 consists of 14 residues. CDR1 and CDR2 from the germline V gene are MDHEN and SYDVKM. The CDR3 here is CASSTNDRPPGRSV. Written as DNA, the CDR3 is TGTGCCAGCAGCACTAACGATCGGCCCCCAGGGCGGAGCGTC.

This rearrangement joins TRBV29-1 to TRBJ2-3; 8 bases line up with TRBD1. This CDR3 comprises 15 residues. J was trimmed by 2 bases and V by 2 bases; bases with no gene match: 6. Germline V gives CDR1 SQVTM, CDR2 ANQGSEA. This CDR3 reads CSVETGTGYTDTQYF. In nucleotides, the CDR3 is TGCAGCGTTGAAACCGGGACAGGCTACACAGATACGCAGTATTTT.

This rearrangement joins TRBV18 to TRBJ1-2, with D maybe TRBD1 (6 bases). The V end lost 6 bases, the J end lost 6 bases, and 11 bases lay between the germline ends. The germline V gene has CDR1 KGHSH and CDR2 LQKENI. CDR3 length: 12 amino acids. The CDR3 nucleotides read TGTGCCAGCTCTCCCAGGGGACATGGCTACACCTTC. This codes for CASSPRGHGYTF.

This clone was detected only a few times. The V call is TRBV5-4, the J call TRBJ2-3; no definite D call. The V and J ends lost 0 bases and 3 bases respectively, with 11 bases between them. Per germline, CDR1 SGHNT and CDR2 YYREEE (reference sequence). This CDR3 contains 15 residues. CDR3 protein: CASSLAISQTDTQYF. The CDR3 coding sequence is TGTGCCAGCAGCTTGGCCATTAGCCAAACAGATACGCAGTATTTT.

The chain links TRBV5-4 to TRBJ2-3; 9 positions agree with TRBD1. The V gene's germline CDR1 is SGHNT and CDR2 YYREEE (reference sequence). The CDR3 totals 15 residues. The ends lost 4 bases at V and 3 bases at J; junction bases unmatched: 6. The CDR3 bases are TGTGCCAGCAGCCTACGACAGGGGGTAACAGATACGCAGTATTTT. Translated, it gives CASSLRQGVTDTQYF.

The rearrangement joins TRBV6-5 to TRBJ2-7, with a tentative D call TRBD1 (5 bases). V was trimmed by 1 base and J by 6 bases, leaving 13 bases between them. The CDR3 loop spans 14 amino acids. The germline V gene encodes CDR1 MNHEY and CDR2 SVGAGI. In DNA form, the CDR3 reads TGTGCCAGCAGTTACTGGGGCGAGGCTACCGAGCAGTACTTC. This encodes CASSYWGEATEQYF.

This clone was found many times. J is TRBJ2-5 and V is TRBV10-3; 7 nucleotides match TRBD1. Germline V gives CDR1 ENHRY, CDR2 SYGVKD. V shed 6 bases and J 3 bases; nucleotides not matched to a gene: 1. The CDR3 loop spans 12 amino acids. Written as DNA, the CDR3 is TGTGCCATCAGGGGGACAGAAGAGACCCAGTACTTC. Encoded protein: CAIRGTEETQYF.

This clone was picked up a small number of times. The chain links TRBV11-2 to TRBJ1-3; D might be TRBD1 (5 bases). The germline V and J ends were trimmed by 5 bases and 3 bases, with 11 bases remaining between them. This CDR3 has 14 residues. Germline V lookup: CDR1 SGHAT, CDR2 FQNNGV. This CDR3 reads CASSARQFGNTIYF. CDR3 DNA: TGTGCCAGCAGCGCCCGACAGTTTGGAAACACCATATATTTT.

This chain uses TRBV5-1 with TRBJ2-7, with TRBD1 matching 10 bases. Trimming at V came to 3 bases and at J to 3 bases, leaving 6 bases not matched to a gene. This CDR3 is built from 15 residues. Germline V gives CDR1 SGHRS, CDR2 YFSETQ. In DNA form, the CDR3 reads TGCGCCAGCAGCTCCCGGGACAGGGGTTTCTACGAGCAGTACTTC. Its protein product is CASSSRDRGFYEQYF.

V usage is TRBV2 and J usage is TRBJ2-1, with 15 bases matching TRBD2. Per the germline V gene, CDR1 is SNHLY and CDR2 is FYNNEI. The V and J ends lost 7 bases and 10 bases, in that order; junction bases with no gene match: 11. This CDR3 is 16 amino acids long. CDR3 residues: CASTIRTSGGAGEQFF. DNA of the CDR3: TGTGCCAGCACCATAAGGACTAGCGGGGGGGCTGGAGAGCAGTTCTTC.